Below, 15 T cell receptor beta chains from the same sample are listed, as sequenced in a study of blood T cells in healthy people across ages. Next came a second PCR, run for roughly 6 to 11 cycles, which used a sample-barcoded 5' primer along with a J-beta primer mix. TCRdb reanalysed the 5' RACE reads using MiXCR and keeps one entry per CDR3 protein. In the table there are more than 550,000 distinct CDR3 sequences, 22% of which are singletons. The sequenced sample was blood. Receptor source: a man in his 70s in good health.

In its sample, this clonotype was seen a few times. The gene calls are TRBV4-1 and TRBJ2-3; D not certain. The CDR3 is 14 residues long. V shed 1 base and J shed 1 base, with 6 bases lying between them. Germline CDR1 reads MGHRA; CDR2 reads YSYEKL. CDR3 in DNA: TGCGCCAGCAGCCAAGGATGGGGCACAGATACGCAGTATTTT. This translates into CASSQGWGTDTQYF.

This clonotype showed up just a few times. The chain combines TRBV15 with TRBJ1-2, with TRBD1 identical over 8 bases. The germline gives CDR1 LNHNV, CDR2 YYDKDF (reference sequence). V trimming: 1 base; J trimming: 8 bases; junction bases outside the gene matches: 6. The CDR3 spans 14 residues. This CDR3 reads CATSRADRGGGYTF. DNA of the CDR3: TGTGCCACCAGCAGAGCCGACAGGGGAGGCGGCTACACCTTC.

To note about this clonotype: Here the CDR3 omits its conserved ending phenylalanine or tryptophan, so a read error is the likely source. V and J are TRBV19 and TRBJ1-1; D ambiguous. With 5 bases removed from V and 1 base from J, the gap between germline ends came to 5 bases. CDR1 is LNHDA, CDR2 SQIVND, per germline (reference sequence). The CDR3 runs 12 residues. For the CDR3, the DNA is TGTGCCAGTAGTCGGACGAACACTGAAGCTTTCCTT. It encodes CASSRTNTEAFL.

V and J are TRBV30 and TRBJ1-2; perhaps TRBD1 as D (5 bases). Germline V gene sequence: CDR1 GTSNPN, CDR2 SVGIG (reference sequence). With 2 bases removed from V and 3 bases from J, the gap between germline ends came to 10 bases. The CDR3 loop spans 13 amino acids. As DNA, the CDR3 is TGTGCCTGGAGTTCAGGGAGGGACTATGGCTACACCTTC. Translating it yields CAWSSGRDYGYTF.

This clonotype was detected a few times. The chain recombines TRBV12-3 or TRBV12-4 with TRBJ1-1, with D tentatively TRBD1 (5 bases). The CDR3 has 14 amino acids. The V end lost 2 bases, the J end lost 3 bases, and 10 bases lay between the germline ends. The CDR3 loop reads CASSLKGWDTEAFF. The CDR3, as DNA: TGTGCCAGCAGTTTAAAGGGGTGGGACACTGAAGCTTTCTTT.

This rearrangement joins TRBV25-1 to TRBJ2-3, with D tentatively TRBD2 (6 bases). CDR1 is MGHDK, CDR2 SYGVNS, per germline. The CDR3 contains 15 residues. V dropped 2 bases and J dropped 0 bases, with 9 bases sitting between them. CDR3 residues: CASSEAGPSTDTQYF. CDR3 DNA: TGTGCCAGCAGTGAAGCGGGGCCCAGCACAGATACGCAGTATTTT.

The chain joins TRBV9 to TRBJ2-3, with D uncertain. Trimming left V 0 bases short and J 3 bases short, with 11 bases between. This CDR3 spans 15 amino acids. Germline V gives CDR1 SGDLS, CDR2 YYNGEE. The DNA for the CDR3 is TGTGCCAGCAGCGTAGCGGCGGTCTGGACAGATACGCAGTATTTT. Translated: CASSVAAVWTDTQYF. Drawing the rest from reference TRBV9 and TRBJ2-3, the complete variable domain is DSGVTQTPKHLITATGQRVTLRCSPRSGDLSVYWYQQSLDQGLQFLIQYYNGEERAKGNILERFSAQQFPDLHSELNLSSLELGDSALYFCASSVAAVWTDTQYFGPGTRLTVL.

The chain combines TRBV5-1 with TRBJ2-5, with unresolved D. The assigned J gene may be wrong: the sequence end matches TRBJ2-7 better. From germline, CDR1 is SGHRS and CDR2 YFSETQ. This CDR3 spans 14 amino acids. The CDR3 here is CASSLPDRPPEQYF. As DNA, the CDR3 is TGCGCCAGCAGCTTACCAGACCGTCCCCCCGAGCAGTACTTC.

The chain employs TRBV28 and TRBJ1-4; 11 bases agree with TRBD1. The CDR3 covers 14 residues. The germline gives CDR1 MDHEN, CDR2 SYDVKM. V lost 8 bases and J lost 6; bases outside the gene matches: 5. CDR3 loop: CASGRDRGYEKLFF. CDR3 DNA: TGTGCCAGCGGCCGGGACAGGGGGTATGAAAAACTGTTTTTT.

The chain has TRBV7-9 and TRBJ2-3; maybe TRBD2 (6 bases). The CDR3 is made up of 15 amino acids. V shed 3 bases and J shed 0 bases, with 10 bases lying between them. Looked up from germline, CDR1 is SEHNR and CDR2 is FQNEAQ (reference sequence). DNA for the CDR3: TGTGCCAGCAGCTTGTCACTAGCCAGCACAGATACGCAGTATTTT. Encoded protein: CASSLSLASTDTQYF.

V gene TRBV2 combines with J gene TRBJ2-5; D remains ambiguous. Trimming removed 2 bases from V and 8 bases from J, with 12 bases in between. The CDR3 is made up of 13 amino acids. In germline, CDR1 is SNHLY, CDR2 FYNNEI. DNA for the CDR3: TGTGCCAGCAGTGAACAGCCTCTCAGTACCCAGTACTTC. This translates into CASSEQPLSTQYF.

This clonotype was recorded many times. Sequence at one end of the junction differs from germline and may be a read error. The gene calls are TRBV7-6 and TRBJ2-7; D is uncertain. The CDR3 covers 13 residues. Germline V gene lookup returns CDR1 SGHVS and CDR2 FNYEAQ. The CDR3 loop reads CASSLVRSGVPTF. The CDR3 DNA sequence: TGTGCCAGCAGCTTAGTCCGTAGTGGGGTTCCGACCTTC.

This clonotype turned up a few times. The chain recombines TRBV7-9 with TRBJ2-5; D gene uncertain. The end of the DNA is better explained by TRBJ2-7, so the J call may be wrong. CDR3 length equals 13 residues. Germline-derived CDR1 and CDR2 are SEHNR and FQNEAQ (reference sequence). The CDR3 DNA follows: TGTGCCAGCAGCGCCGGGCCCTCCTACGAGCAGTACTTC. It yields the protein CASSAGPSYEQYF.

The chain carries TRBV28 and TRBJ1-2; D is undetermined. Trimming removed 2 bases at V and 5 bases at J, with 12 bases between. The CDR3 totals 14 residues. Germline CDR1 and CDR2: MDHEN and SYDVKM. The CDR3 loop is CASSLLSRPYGYTF. CDR3 DNA: TGTGCCAGCAGTTTACTGTCTCGACCTTATGGCTACACCTTC.

The chain combines TRBV6-1 with TRBJ2-3; 8 nucleotides match TRBD2. Trimming cost V 0 bases and J 1 base; bases outside gene matches: 3. Germline values: CDR1 MNHNS, CDR2 SASEGT. This CDR3 contains 16 residues. The CDR3: CASSEASGGGTDTQYF. In nucleotides, the CDR3 is TGTGCCAGCAGTGAAGCGTCGGGGGGGGGCACAGATACGCAGTATTTT.